The clone carrying this T cell receptor beta chain was counted once. V was trimmed by 2 bases and J by 2 bases, leaving 14 bases between them. The germline gives CDR1 SGHVS, CDR2 FQNEAQ. This CDR3 is built from 16 residues. The entry originates in a study of CD8+CD57+ T cells in acquired aplastic anemia. Patients picked for sequencing had shown CD8+CD57+ cell expansion detected by flow cytometry. Genomic DNA was employed as the template in profiling TCR beta VDJ and CDR3. Each CDR3 protein gets one entry after TCRdb re-called the reads with MiXCR. The data hold around 170,000 distinct CDR3 sequences, with approximately 50% observed a single time.

Sequenced input: sorted CD4+, CD8+, or CD8+CD57+ T cells (not recorded which) from PBMCs. The chain combines TRBV7-8 with TRBJ2-3; tentatively, D is TRBD2 (6 bases). The sequence derives from a human donor with aplastic anemia. The CDR3 sequence is CASSLPTSRSTDTQYF. CDR3 bases: TGTGCCAGCAGCTTACCGACTAGTCGGTCCACAGATACGCAGTATTTT. The variable domain in full, completed from reference TRBV7-8 and TRBJ2-3, reads GAGVSQSPRYKVAKRGQDVALRCDPISGHVSLFWYQQALGQGPEFLTYFQNEAQLDKSGLPSDRFFAERPEGSVSTLKIQRTQQEDSAVYLCASSLPTSRSTDTQYFGPGTRLTVL.